The following is a T cell receptor (beta chain) sequence with its context. The antigen it binds to is not known. The data were obtained in a study of cytomegalovirus exposure and HLA in healthy donors (dated by TCRdb to between 2016 and 2019). General notes on the study: According to an earlier analysis of a few hundred of the donors, some 180 million T cells yielded 90 million to 130 million unique TCR beta sequences and about 300 Gb of sequence data. Every discovery cohort repertoire had been produced on one sequencing platform. On average, around 240,000 unique TCR beta nucleotide sequences were sequenced per donor among some 430 genotyped donors of the cohort, with 15% to 20% of those sequences being non-productive. Both class I and class II loci were covered by HLA typing, at four-digit resolution. Donor age, sex, ethnicity and CMV serostatus were compiled together with the repertoire data. A later analysis re-analyzed previously published TCR beta repertoires from 666 donors and added high-resolution HLA genotyping to study TCR occurrence patterns. An earlier analysis of 587 of the donors used high-throughput TCR beta sequencing to judge whether each TCR beta V gene segment behaved as functional or pseudogenic. A few DR-DQ haplotypes were handled as single units for association and clustering because linkage in the cohort was strong. To predict cytomegalovirus infection status, the study brought together high-throughput TCR immunosequencing, statistical association of individual TCRs with disease status, and machine learning. A separate validation cohort of over a hundred different subjects was used in addition to the 666-subject first cohort. Using immunosequencing, the study profiled T cell repertoires from roughly 650 subjects and related those repertoires to cytomegalovirus serostatus. Genome-wide SNP genotypes for about 55% of the roughly 670 donors were used in a later genetic analysis, which treated that subset as a discovery cohort. Of the 300 to 500 genotyped donors, less than 90% were placed in the genetic ancestry cluster associated with self-reported Caucasian donors. About 280 gigabases of sequencing data and 70 million to 100 million unique TCR sequences made up an early release that covered several hundred HLA-typed donors. The study aimed to test whether signatures of past pathogen exposure could be identified by cataloging public T cell receptors. Rather than using new phenotypic data, the later analysis identified candidate immune exposures from TCR beta sequences and from how often those sequences occurred across donors. Typing coverage varied by locus: roughly 629-630 donors for A, B, C, DRB1 and DQB1; approximately 500 for DQA1; more than 600 for DPA1; 450 to 480 for DPB1.

Summary of the overall study and its limitations: In a later analysis, some 18,000 TCR beta sequences were associated with specific HLA alleles at a false discovery rate of 0.05. Because the 87-base-pair reads could not distinguish some IMGT-functional V segments, including TRBV6-2 and TRBV6-3, those segments were excluded. In a later genetic analysis, fewer N-insertions in productive TCRs were reported among donors in an Asian-associated ancestry cluster than the roughly 640-donor mean. Presence/absence analyses assumed roughly uniform sequencing depth across donors, an assumption that may not hold. A later analysis reported that several top co-occurrence clusters appeared linked to parvovirus B19, influenza, CMV and Epstein-Barr virus. Strong co-occurrence of HLA alleles, especially DR and DQ, made assigning TCR associations to individual alleles difficult. The study gave a list of 150 to 200 TCR beta chains associated with cytomegalovirus. In a later analysis, HLA-associated TCR beta chains showed more clonal expansion and lower generation probabilities than non-associated chains that were equally common. Because counts were too low, more than 15 rarely observed V segments, including chromosome 9 orphons, were left out of the earlier analysis of over 550 of the donors. Because some donors lacked HLA typing at each locus, the association tests relied only on the typed subset. CMV serostatus was the only immune exposure information available for the cohort. Most CMV-associated TCR beta chains appeared to be HLA-restricted in a later analysis, and the HLA associations seemed to be driven largely by CMV exposure. The cohort was sequenced for TCR beta chains only, and without alpha or paired-chain data the features that could be detected were limited. In a later genetic analysis, a missense DCLRE1C variant was associated with V-gene and J-gene trimming of TCR beta chains, and the association was replicated in an independent cohort. In an earlier analysis of some 500 of the donors, most TCR beta V segments were observed in productive rearrangements about 87% or about 30% of the time, broadly matching IMGT annotations. In a later analysis, the rate of TCR association differed among HLA loci, with DRB1 alleles having the most associated TCRs and HLA-C alleles having the fewest. According to the authors, the approach could potentially be generalized to other disease states and immunological phenotypes. A group of highly shared sequence variants was considered likely to be a technical artifact of the sequencing pipeline. Across donors, most TCR sequences were observed very rarely, whereas some public TCRs were present in many individuals. A further reported finding was that TCR beta sequences accurately predicted the HLA-A and HLA-B alleles for most subjects in the first cohort. Correlated functional status among segregating V segments might be attributable to linkage disequilibrium, but an unknown experimental factor could not be ruled out. In vitro tests confirmed that a few of the cytomegalovirus-associated TCR beta chains recognize cytomegalovirus antigens. In both the original and validation cohorts, the classifier was reported to diagnose cytomegalovirus status with high specificity and sensitivity.

Reading from cysteine to phenylalanine, the CDR3 counts 13 amino acids. The sequence is cut down to CDR3 DNA, 39 bases in frame from base 1. Reading the germline V gene (reference sequence) gives CDR1 SGHNT and CDR2 YYREEE. The germline ends are 11 bases apart after V is trimmed by 4 bases and J by 3 bases. The library was built by means of the immunoSEQ multiplex PCR assay. For the multiplex PCR, a mixture combining 60 forward primers for TCR Vbeta segments and 13 reverse primers for TCR Jbeta segments was used. The CDR3 region of rearranged TCR beta genes was amplified from genomic DNA by a multiplex PCR assay. The Illumina HiSeq System was used to sequence the amplified TCR beta libraries as 87-base-pair reads. Under the source paper's analysis protocol: A later analysis counted about 80 million unique TCR beta chains across the 690 or so repertoires, and around 9.9 million of these chains were shared by at least two donors. To remove PCR and sequencing errors, raw reads were error-corrected and collapsed into unique sequences using a nearest-neighbor algorithm that merged closely related sequences. Alignment of CDR3 sequences to IMGT reference sequences was used to assign V, D and J gene segments. Each retained sequence needed at least a six-nucleotide match to both a V gene segment and a J gene segment. A rearrangement counted as productive if the CDR3 had no stop codons and remained in frame with V and J, and every other rearrangement counted as non-productive. CDR3 was defined by IMGT convention, running from the second conserved V-encoded cysteine to the conserved J-encoded phenylalanine. The earlier analysis of roughly 590 of the donors excluded sequences that lacked an unambiguous match to a single V gene segment. An earlier analysis of a few hundred of the donors called V segments functional above 56.7% productive rearrangements and segregating when the between-donor standard deviation exceeded 5%. To diagnose cytomegalovirus status from the catalog of TCR beta chain sequences, a statistical classification framework was built. A later analysis assigned V and J genes by comparing TCR nucleotide sequences with IMGT/GENE-DB human TR gene sequences. In a later analysis, CDR3 sequences and most-parsimonious VDJ recombination scenarios were assigned using the TCRdist pipeline. In a later analysis, each TCR beta chain was defined by its CDR3 amino acid sequence together with its V-gene family, and reads lacking a unique V-gene family were excluded. A later analysis removed 500 to 600 highly shared, low-generation-probability nucleotide sequences to deal with suspected cross-contamination and a sequencing artifact. For each public chain, a later analysis derived a clonal expansion index from normalized ranks of inferred template counts within each repertoire. In a later analysis, generation probabilities were computed with a VDJ recombination model fitted to out-of-frame rearrangements, and the resulting probabilities were checked against IGoR. Hypergeometric tests were used in a later analysis to score TCR-TCR, TCR-HLA and TCR-CMV co-occurrence, with a repertoire-size bias correction applied to the TCR pairs. To estimate false discovery rates, a later analysis permuted the HLA or CMV assignments 20 times. A later analysis grouped co-occurring TCRs with DBSCAN, adding TCRdist sequence similarity when clustering within HLA-allele-positive subsets. Co-occurrence clustering excluded repertoires with fewer than 30,000 or more than 120,000 public chains, plus five with anomalous nucleotide sharing. This immuneACCESS table, as held by TCRdb, lists in-frame sequences with V and J called but not all clones. Of the missing ones, under half trace to an unresolved V gene in checked studies; the others have no known cause. The D gene and trimming were derived from the DNA, and the V and J assignments and clone size from that table. The sample's table lists a count of under 45,000 clones. The ten largest clonotypes hold 4% of the sample.

In total, roughly 670 healthy bone marrow donors made up the cohort. At the time of sampling, every cohort member was nominally healthy, though immune exposures that went unrecorded were likely present. The donor tested CMV seronegative, placing the donor among the 350 to 400 seronegative members of the cohort. Each donor provided a peripheral blood sample, and peripheral blood mononuclear cells were used for TCR beta sequencing. The Qiagen DNeasy Blood Extraction Kit was used to extract genomic DNA from the blood cell samples. This TCR derives from a male donor in good health and CMV-seronegative. The material sequenced was PBMCs. Rearrangement joined TRBV5-4 to TRBJ2-7; TRBD2 could be the D gene, as 5 bases match. The DNA is TGTGCCAGCAGCACCCGAGAGGGCTACGAGCAGTACTTC. Its amino acids are CASSTREGYEQYF.